The rows below give T cell receptor beta chains drawn from one sample of a study of blood T cell repertoires in COVID-19. TCRdb's copy holds only in-frame clones and misses some; the assay was immunoSEQ multiplex PCR. The sample lists over 150,000 clones; around 80% were seen once. Sequenced material: peripheral blood. Source of these receptors: a woman aged 55-70 years with acute or convalescent COVID-19. Both conserved end residues are part of each CDR3. D genes are given only for firm matches. The size field is filled for only some rows; it gives once, few, many or a size class.

J: TRBJ2-7
size: NA
V: TRBV27
D: TRBD2
DNA: TGTGCCAGCAGTTTTATTAAGGGAGGGATCTACGAGCAGTACTTC
CDR3: CASSFIKGGIYEQYF

J: TRBJ1-5
size: few
V: TRBV4-3
D: NA
DNA: TGCGCCAGCAGCCAAGATTCGGGAGGGTCTGGGCGGCCCCAGCATTTT
CDR3: CASSQDSGGSGRPQHF

J: TRBJ1-2
size: NA
V: TRBV5-6
D: TRBD1
DNA: TGTGCCAGCAGCCCGGGACAGGGCGGCTATGGCTACACCTTC
CDR3: CASSPGQGGYGYTF

J: TRBJ2-7
size: NA
V: TRBV27
D: TRBD2
DNA: TGTGCCAGCTTGGCTTTAGCGGGGGGGACCTACGAGCAGTACTTC
CDR3: CASLALAGGTYEQYF

J: TRBJ2-5
size: NA
V: TRBV19
D: TRBD2
DNA: TGTGCCAGTAGTATGGGACTAGCGGGGGGAAATCAAGAGACCCAGTACTTC
CDR3: CASSMGLAGGNQETQYF

J: TRBJ1-6
size: few
V: TRBV25-1
D: TRBD1
DNA: TGTGCCAGCAGTGAAGGGACAGGGGGAAATTCACCCCTCCACTTT
CDR3: CASSEGTGGNSPLHF

J: TRBJ2-1
size: NA
V: TRBV7-9
D: NA
DNA: TGTGCCAGCAGCTCATCCCCTAGCGCTTACAATGAGCAGTTCTTC
CDR3: CASSSSPSAYNEQFF

J: TRBJ2-2
size: few
V: TRBV6-5
D: TRBD2
DNA: TGTGCCAGCAGCCGCGGGGGTCCCAACACCGGGGAGCTGTTTTTT
CDR3: CASSRGGPNTGELFF

J: TRBJ2-4
size: NA
V: TRBV19
D: NA
DNA: TGTGCCAGTAGTATTGACAGGTACATTCAGTACTTC
CDR3: CASSIDRYIQYF

J: TRBJ1-1
size: NA
V: TRBV29-1
D: NA
DNA: TGCAGCGTTGGGCAGGGTTGGAACACTGAAGCTTTCTTT
CDR3: CSVGQGWNTEAFF

J: TRBJ2-7
size: NA
V: TRBV7-2
D: NA
DNA: TGTGCCAGCAGCTTAGGCCATGCGGTGGCAGGGGACGAGCAGTACTTC
CDR3: CASSLGHAVAGDEQYF

J: TRBJ1-5
size: NA
V: TRBV7-8
D: NA
DNA: TGTGCCAGCAGCCACCGGGGAGCGCCCCAGCATTTT
CDR3: CASSHRGAPQHF

J: TRBJ2-5
size: NA
V: TRBV24-1
D: TRBD1
DNA: TGTGCCACCAGTCCCTCCTTAGCGACAGGGCTGGAAGAGACCCAGTACTTC
CDR3: CATSPSLATGLEETQYF

J: TRBJ2-3
size: NA
V: TRBV18
D: NA
DNA: TGTGCCAGCTCACGGCAGGGGAATAATCCAGATACGCAGTATTTT
CDR3: CASSRQGNNPDTQYF

J: TRBJ1-2
size: NA
V: TRBV9
D: TRBD1
DNA: TGTGCCAGCAGCGTTACTTCGACAGGGGGCGATGGCTACACCTTC
CDR3: CASSVTSTGGDGYTF

J: TRBJ2-2
size: NA
V: TRBV11-2
D: TRBD2
DNA: TGTGCCAGCGGCGCGGTGGTAGCGGGGGGCAGGGGGGAGCTGTTTTTT
CDR3: CASGAVVAGGRGELFF

J: TRBJ2-2
size: few
V: TRBV7-8
D: NA
DNA: TGTGCCAGCAGCCCAGTGGAGGTCACCGGGGAGCTGTTTTTT
CDR3: CASSPVEVTGELFF